This TCR beta chain was recorded in a study of T cells expressing NK-cell markers. Study overall: Serological testing identified most of the eight sequenced donors as HCMV-seropositive and one as seronegative. Study results and caveats: One observes that, in a handful of donors, these clonotypes were also the leading ones within the CD3+CD56-NKG2C+ fraction.

To note about this clonotype: Its antigen is not known.

The germline V gene encodes CDR1 SGHVS and CDR2 FNYEAQ. There are 15 residues in the CDR3. The authors generated TCR beta cDNA through 5'RACE template switching with UMIs. TCRdb reprocessed the 5' RACE reads and reports one entry per CDR3 protein, with no DNA. The sample data list some 600,000 distinct CDR3 sequences. The J gene is TRBJ2-1, the V gene TRBV7-6; TCRdb proposes TRBD2, but this gene call is untestable without DNA. This clonotype originated in a man aged 18 to 29 in good health. The sample taken for sequencing was blood T cells: a sorted CD56 or NKG2C T cell subset, CD4+ or CD8+ T cells, or bulk PBMC T cells (not recorded which). Here the CDR3 reads CASSSGLAGLTEQFF.